These T cell receptor beta chains were read from a single sample in a study of cytomegalovirus exposure and HLA in healthy donors. The assay was immunoSEQ multiplex PCR, and TCRdb's table has in-frame clones only and misses some. The data show 250,000 or so clones, about 90% seen once. Material: PBMCs. The receptors stem from a girl aged 2 to 9 in good health and CMV-seronegative. The CDR3 runs from the conserved cysteine through the conserved F or W. The D gene is left open where the match is weak. Where a row states a size, it is once, few, many or the class of an expanded clone; other rows omit it.

TRBV7-3	TRBJ1-5	-	-	TGTGCCAGCAGCCCTACCGGGGGGGAGCCCCAGCATTTT	CASSPTGGEPQHF
TRBV4-2	TRBJ2-1	-	-	TGTGCCAGCAGCCAAGCCGAGAATGTTCAGTTCTTC	CASSQAENVQFF
TRBV7-9	TRBJ2-3	-	TRBD2	TGTGCCAGCAGCTATAGCGGGGCCACAGATACGCAGTATTTT	CASSYSGATDTQYF
TRBV7-9	TRBJ2-7	-	TRBD1	TGTGCCAGCAGCTTAAGGACAGGAGATACCTACGAGCAGTACTTC	CASSLRTGDTYEQYF
TRBV28	TRBJ2-7	-	-	TGTGCCATCAATCGGGGCTACGAGCAGTACTTC	CAINRGYEQYF
TRBV15	TRBJ1-1	-	TRBD1	TGTGCCACCAGCAGAGTGTTCGGCGGGCAGGGGGCGACTGAAGCTTTCTTT	CATSRVFGGQGATEAFF
TRBV10-3	TRBJ2-1	-	TRBD1	TGTGCCATCAGTTTGTCAGGGGGCGAATACAATGAGCAGTTCTTC	CAISLSGGEYNEQFF
TRBV7-9	TRBJ2-1	-	TRBD1	TGTGCCAGCAGCCAGGGACAGGGTTTCAGCAATGAGCAGTTCTTC	CASSQGQGFSNEQFF
TRBV30	TRBJ2-1	-	TRBD2	TGTGCCTGGAGCAAGGGCCTAGCGGTTAACAATGAGCAGTTCTTC	CAWSKGLAVNNEQFF
TRBV19	TRBJ1-2	-	-	TGTGCCAGTAGCCCCGGCCCAGGGGACTATGGCTACACCTTC	CASSPGPGDYGYTF
TRBV5-1	TRBJ2-7	few	TRBD2	TGCGCCAGCAGCCCGGGACTAGCGGGGCCAACGTACGAGCAGTACTTC	CASSPGLAGPTYEQYF
TRBV4-1	TRBJ1-2	once	-	TGCGCCAGCAGCCATCCCAGGATTGACGGTGGCTACACCTTC	CASSHPRIDGGYTF
TRBV30	TRBJ2-3	-	-	TGTGCCTGGGGTTACTCCGGGACACCGCGGGATACGCAGTATTTT	CAWGYSGTPRDTQYF
TRBV27	TRBJ2-2	once	-	TGTGCCAGCAGGACCCTACGGGACAAAAACACCGGGGAGCTGTTTTTT	CASRTLRDKNTGELFF
TRBV10-3	TRBJ2-7	-	TRBD1	TGTGCCATCAGTGGGACCCCGGGACAGGGGGATACGAAGCAGTACTTC	CAISGTPGQGDTKQYF
TRBV30	TRBJ1-1	-	TRBD1	TGTGCCTGTACGACAGGGTGGAACACTGAAGCTTTCTTT	CACTTGWNTEAFF
TRBV5-1	TRBJ2-5	-	-	TGCGCCAGCAGCTTGGCGACAGGTACCCAAGAGACCCAGTACTTC	CASSLATGTQETQYF
TRBV7-3	TRBJ2-1	-	TRBD2	TGTGCCAGCAGCCATAGCGGGGGAACCAACAATGAGCAGTTCTTC	CASSHSGGTNNEQFF
TRBV4-2	TRBJ2-1	-	-	TGTGCCAGCAGCCAAGATAGAACGGGGGGCCTGTACAATGAGCAGTTCTTC	CASSQDRTGGLYNEQFF
TRBV5-1	TRBJ2-7	-	TRBD1	TGCGCCAGCACCACAGGGGATGGCTACGAGCAGTACTTC	CASTTGDGYEQYF
TRBV5-6	TRBJ2-7	-	TRBD1	TGTGCCAGCAGCCTCGGACAGGGGGCGTACGAGCAGTACTTC	CASSLGQGAYEQYF
TRBV6-6	TRBJ1-3	few	-	TGTGCCAGCAGTCCGATGCAGGTTGGAAACACCATATATTTT	CASSPMQVGNTIYF
TRBV14	TRBJ2-1	-	TRBD2	TGTGCCAGCGCGACCTACGGGAGGGCCTATGAGCAGTTCTTC	CASATYGRAYEQFF
TRBV5-6	TRBJ2-7	once	-	TGTGCCAGCAGTCTACGGCGGAGATCCTACGAGCAGTACTTC	CASSLRRRSYEQYF
TRBV28	TRBJ1-5	-	TRBD1	TGTGCCAGCAGGCCACAGGGGGCGAACAATCAGCCCCAGCATTTT	CASRPQGANNQPQHF
TRBV20-1	TRBJ1-1	few	TRBD1	TGCAGTGCTAGTTTCGACAGGGAGGCTTTCTTT	CSASFDREAFF
TRBV4-2	TRBJ2-1	-	-	TGTGCCAGCAGCCAAGATCGAGCTAGTCGAGTGTTGATCGATGAGCAGTTCTTC	CASSQDRASRVLIDEQFF
TRBV27	TRBJ2-7	-	-	TGTGCCAGCAGTTCCCCTAGGGGGGGATCACACTACGAGCAGTACTTC	CASSSPRGGSHYEQYF
TRBV2	TRBJ2-1	-	TRBD2	TGTGCCAGCACCTCCTCATGGGGGGGCTCCTACAATGAGCAGTTCTTC	CASTSSWGGSYNEQFF
TRBV28	TRBJ1-4	-	-	TGTGCCAGCACGGGGTCTTTACGGAGTGAAAAACTGTTTTTT	CASTGSLRSEKLFF
TRBV19	TRBJ2-7	-	TRBD2	TGTGCCAGTAGCCCAATACTAGCGGGGAACTACGAGCAGTACTTC	CASSPILAGNYEQYF
TRBV28	TRBJ1-5	-	-	TGTGCCAGCGATAAAACAGGGAGTCAGCCCCAGCATTTT	CASDKTGSQPQHF
TRBV10-1	TRBJ2-3	-	TRBD1	TGCGCCAGCAGCGCCGGGACAGGGAGCACAGATACGCAGTATTTT	CASSAGTGSTDTQYF
TRBV5-6	TRBJ1-1	-	-	TGTGCCAGCAGCTTGACAGGGATCACTGAAGCTTTCTTT	CASSLTGITEAFF
TRBV7-2	TRBJ2-2	-	TRBD2	TGTGCCAGCAGCTTAGCGGGAGGGAGGAACACCGGGGAGCTGTTTTTT	CASSLAGGRNTGELFF
TRBV7-7	TRBJ2-5	-	-	TGTGCCAGCAGTACACGACAGCAAGAGACCCAGTACTTC	CASSTRQQETQYF
TRBV15	TRBJ2-6	-	-	TGTGCCACCAGCAGAGAAGACCGAGAACTATCTGGGGCCAACGTCCTGACTTTC	CATSREDRELSGANVLTF
TRBV30	TRBJ2-7	-	-	TGTGCCTGGGACAATACCTACGAGCAGTACTTC	CAWDNTYEQYF
TRBV30	TRBJ2-7	-	TRBD1	TGTGCCTGGAGCGGGGACAGGGGGGGGTACGAGCAGTACTTC	CAWSGDRGGYEQYF
TRBV5-5	TRBJ2-7	-	-	TGTGCCAGCAGGCGTGAAACCCAAAGAAACTACGAGCAGTACTTC	CASRRETQRNYEQYF
TRBV7-2	TRBJ2-2	-	-	TGTGCCAGCAGCTTAACTGGAGCGGCGAACACCGGGGAGCTGTTTTTT	CASSLTGAANTGELFF
TRBV5-1	TRBJ2-1	-	-	TGCGCCAGCAGCGAAAGACTAGGAAACAATGAGCAGTTCTTC	CASSERLGNNEQFF
TRBV6-4	TRBJ2-2	-	TRBD1	TGTGCCAGCAGTAAGGACAGGGTCACCGGGGAGCTGTTTTTT	CASSKDRVTGELFF
TRBV6-5	TRBJ2-7	-	TRBD1	TGTGCCAGCACCGGGACAGGGGCCTACGAGCAGTACTTC	CASTGTGAYEQYF
TRBV5-4	TRBJ2-3	-	-	TGTGCCAGCAATCCTAGAGGGATAAGCACAGATACGCAGTATTTT	CASNPRGISTDTQYF
TRBV10-3	TRBJ1-2	-	TRBD1	TGTGCCATTAAAGGGACAGTCAGATATGGCTACACCTTC	CAIKGTVRYGYTF
TRBV5-6	TRBJ2-7	-	-	TGTGCCAGCAGCTTGTATTACAGGCGGATCTCCCACGAGCAGTACTTC	CASSLYYRRISHEQYF
TRBV28	TRBJ2-1	-	-	TGTGCCAGCAGTCGGTTCCCCTCCTACAATGAGCAGTTCTTC	CASSRFPSYNEQFF
TRBV5-4	TRBJ1-1	few	-	TGTGCCAGCAGCTTTGGGGGCCGCTTAGCTGAAGCTTTCTTT	CASSFGGRLAEAFF